The 4 T cell receptor beta chains below come from one sample, sequenced in a study of T cells after yellow fever vaccination. One entry per CDR3 protein, called by TCRdb with MiXCR from the 5' RACE reads. Seen here are 120,000 or so distinct CDR3 sequences, roughly 15% observed once, and the top ten hold around 40%. The specimen was CD8+ T cells sorted from PBMCs, collected 5 days after the yellow fever booster vaccination. The receptors here all came from a man younger than 35 who received the YFV17D yellow fever vaccine.

The J gene is TRBJ2-1, the V gene TRBV5-1; tentative D call: TRBD2 (6 bases). CDR3 length: 15 residues. CDR1 and CDR2 (germline): SGHRS, YFSETQ. V was shortened by 1 base and J by 7 bases, with 15 bases between the two germline ends. CDR3 nucleotides: TGCGCCAGCAGCTTGCCGCCACTAGCAGTTAATGAGCAGTTCTTC. Amino acid sequence: CASSLPPLAVNEQFF.

J is TRBJ2-7 and V is TRBV19, with 7 bases identical to TRBD1. Germline-derived CDR1 and CDR2 are LNHDA and SQIVND (reference sequence). The V segment lost 6 bases and the J segment 8 bases; nucleotides outside the gene matches: 7. The CDR3 loop spans 12 amino acids. The CDR3, as DNA: TGTGCCAGTAGCGATCACAGGGGTAAGCAGTACTTC. Amino acid sequence: CASSDHRGKQYF.

This clonotype was seen a handful of times. The chain's CDR3 is CASSPGQGPFYEQYF. The CDR3 bases are TGTGCCAGCAGCCCGGGACAGGGACCGTTCTACGAGCAGTACTTC. This chain uses TRBV5-4 with TRBJ2-7; 9 bases line up with TRBD1. The CDR3 has 15 amino acids. In germline, CDR1 is SGHNT, CDR2 YYREEE (reference sequence). The V gene end was trimmed by 4 bases and the J gene end by 3 bases; junction bases not matched to a gene: 8. The variable domain in full, with the rest retrieved from reference TRBV5-4 and TRBJ2-7, is ETGVTQSPTHLIKTRGQQVTLRCSSQSGHNTVSWYQQALGQGPQFIFQYYREEENGRGNFPPRFSGLQFPNYSSELNVNALELDDSALYLCASSPGQGPFYEQYFGPGTRLTVT.

This clonotype was counted only a few times. V and J are TRBV4-1 and TRBJ2-3; D not resolved. Trimming stripped 1 base from V and 4 bases from J, with 6 bases between. Germline lookup yields CDR1 MGHRA and CDR2 YSYEKL. The CDR3 runs 13 residues. The CDR3 reads CASSQALSDTQYF. DNA for the CDR3: TGCGCCAGCAGCCAAGCCTTATCAGATACGCAGTATTTT.